These 26 T cell receptor beta chains originate from one sample sequenced in a study of PD-1 blockade in classical Hodgkin lymphoma. Each patient experienced a relapse that followed autologous stem cell transplantation, and brentuximab vedotin exposure varied. Thawed PBMCs supplied CD8+ T cells via magnetic negative selection. The repertoire was sequenced with immunoSEQ multiplex PCR; TCRdb's copy has only in-frame clones and lacks some. This table holds 10,000 to 15,000 clones, roughly 84% found once. The source material was CD8+ T cells from blood, sampled at baseline. The receptors stem from a human donor with classical Hodgkin lymphoma.

The chain joins TRBV27 to TRBJ1-2; unclear D gene. Germline V gene lookup returns CDR1 MNHEY and CDR2 SMNVEV (reference sequence). The CDR3 extends over 13 amino acids. V lost 3 bases and J 1 base, leaving 6 bases between the germline ends. DNA for the CDR3: TGTGCCAGCAGTTTTGGGAATAACTATGGCTACACCTTC. This translates into CASSFGNNYGYTF.

The CDR3 bases are TGCAGCGCGAAAGGGGGGATAGGGACCCCTGGGTACGAGCAGTACTTC. It encodes CSAKGGIGTPGYEQYF. V and J are TRBV29-1 and TRBJ2-5; D is perhaps TRBD1 or TRBD2 (6 bases each). The closer fit of TRBJ2-7 to the DNA end suggests the J call may be wrong. Germline CDR1 reads SQVTM; CDR2 reads ANQGSEA. This CDR3 region has 16 residues.

The gene calls are TRBV6-4 and TRBJ2-2, with 9 bases aligning to TRBD1. Germline loops: CDR1 MRHNA, CDR2 SNTAGT. The CDR3 is made up of 17 amino acids. V trimming: 2 bases; J trimming: 0 bases; junction bases outside the gene matches: 4. CDR3 region: CASSDPGQGSNTGELFF. The CDR3 DNA follows: TGTGCCAGCAGTGACCCGGGACAGGGTTCGAACACCGGGGAGCTGTTTTTT.

This clone counts as large (0.1 to 1%). This chain connects TRBV10-2 to TRBJ2-7; 8 nucleotides line up with TRBD1. The CDR3 is made up of 13 amino acids. CDR1 WSHSY and CDR2 SAAADI come from the germline V gene. V was pared by 6 bases and J by 6 bases, with 7 bases of the junction left unmatched. CDR3 sequence (DNA): TGCGCCAGCAGCCCCTCGACAGGGGTCGAGCAGTACTTC. It specifies CASSPSTGVEQYF.

The gene calls are TRBV7-6 and TRBJ2-7, with 9 bases identical to TRBD1. Germline CDR1 SGHVS, CDR2 FNYEAQ. The CDR3 has 14 residues. With V trimmed by 1 base and J by 2 bases, 0 bases remained unmatched. CDR3 amino acids: CASSLGQGAYEQYF. CDR3 DNA: TGTGCCAGCAGCTTAGGACAGGGGGCCTACGAGCAGTACTTC.

The rearrangement uses TRBV29-1 and TRBJ2-7; D gene unclear. This CDR3 has 12 residues. From germline, CDR1 is SQVTM and CDR2 ANQGSEA. Trimming removed 4 bases at V and 2 bases at J, with 9 bases between. CDR3 protein: CSVVDGPYEQYF. The CDR3 nucleotides are TGCAGCGTTGTGGACGGACCCTACGAGCAGTACTTC.

V usage is TRBV5-4 and J usage is TRBJ2-3, with unresolved D. Germline V gene lookup returns CDR1 SGHNT and CDR2 YYREEE (reference sequence). Between the trimmed V and J ends, which lost 0 bases and 6 bases, there was a span of 2 bases. The CDR3 consists of 11 residues. The CDR3 DNA sequence: TGTGCCAGCAGCTTGGACGATACGCAGTATTTT. Translation: CASSLDDTQYF.

The chain uses TRBV5-1 and TRBJ1-1; 7 bases fit TRBD1. This CDR3 is built from 15 residues. Trimming removed 4 bases from V and 1 base from J; junction bases left unmatched: 7. Germline values: CDR1 SGHRS, CDR2 YFSETQ. The chain's CDR3 is CASSPRQGPNTEAFF. DNA of the CDR3: TGCGCCAGCAGCCCCAGACAGGGACCGAACACTGAAGCTTTCTTT.

This clone was detected once. This chain connects TRBV27 to TRBJ2-1, with no clear D. The ends were cut back, 6 bases at V and 5 bases at J, with 8 bases in the middle. The length of the CDR3 is 12 residues. CDR1 and CDR2 from the germline V gene are MNHEY and SMNVEV (reference sequence). CDR3 residues: CASSDHNNEQFF. The CDR3 nucleotides are TGTGCCAGCAGCGATCATAACAATGAGCAGTTCTTC.

The chain has TRBV7-9 and TRBJ2-1; no definite D call. CDR1 is SEHNR and CDR2 is FQNEAQ in the germline V gene (reference sequence). V shed 2 bases and J shed 3 bases, with 14 bases lying between them. The CDR3 extends over 16 amino acids. The CDR3 protein is CASSLSGGEIYNEQFF. DNA of the CDR3: TGTGCCAGCAGCTTATCAGGCGGAGAGATCTACAATGAGCAGTTCTTC.

The chain employs TRBV7-2 and TRBJ2-5; D assignment may be TRBD1 or TRBD2 (6 bases each). Germline CDR1 is SGHTA and CDR2 is FQGNSA. Trimming stripped 6 bases from V and 10 bases from J, with 27 bases between. This CDR3 comprises 16 residues. The DNA for the CDR3 is TGTGCCAGCAGTCCCTATGGAGGGGGGTTATTTGGGAGCCAGTACTTC. Protein: CASSPYGGGLFGSQYF. The full variable domain, completed using reference TRBV7-2 and TRBJ2-5, is GAGVSQSPSNKVTEKGKDVELRCDPISGHTALYWYRQSLGQGLEFLIYFQGNSAPDKSGLPSDRFSAERTGGSVSTLTIQRTQQEDSAVYLCASSPYGGGLFGSQYFGPGTRLLVL.

This clone was seen once. The genes are TRBV19 and TRBJ2-1, with 9 bases fitting TRBD2. Germline assignment: CDR1 LNHDA and CDR2 SQIVND (reference sequence). Trimming cost V 6 bases and J 5 bases; bases outside gene matches: 8. The CDR3 runs to 15 residues. The CDR3 bases are TGTGCCAGTAGACGAGGCGCTAGCGGGGACAATGAGCAGTTCTTC. Residues: CASRRGASGDNEQFF.

Concerning this clone: The junction does not match germline at one end; this may be a read error. This chain connects TRBV11-2 to TRBJ1-3, with D unclear. The CDR3 is made up of 19 amino acids. Germline values: CDR1 SGHAT, CDR2 FQNNGV. The CDR3 sequence is CASSLELLGNRLSENTIYF. DNA of the CDR3: TGTGCCAGCAGCTTAGAGCTTTTAGGTAATCGGCTGTCTGAAAACACCATATATTTT. Based on the CDR3 plus reference TRBV11-2 and TRBJ1-3, the full variable domain is EAGVAQSPRYKIIEKRQSVAFWCNPISGHATLYWYQQILGQGPKLLIQFQNNGVVDDSQLPKDRFSAERLKGVDSTLKIQPAKLEDSAVYLCASSLELLGNRLSENTIYFGEGSWLTVV.

The chain recombines TRBV4-2 with TRBJ2-1; 7 positions match TRBD2. Trimming at V came to 1 base and at J to 0 bases, leaving 6 bases not matched to a gene. The CDR3 extends over 17 amino acids. CDR1 is LGHNA, CDR2 YNFKEQ, per germline. DNA for the CDR3: TGTGCCAGCAGCCAAGCCCCCCTAGCGGTCTCCTACAATGAGCAGTTCTTC. The encoded protein is CASSQAPLAVSYNEQFF.

V gene TRBV27 combines with J gene TRBJ2-1; possible D gene TRBD2, 5 bases. The V gene's germline CDR1 is MNHEY and CDR2 SMNVEV (reference sequence). Deletions cut 2 bases from V and 4 bases from J, with 6 bases between. CDR3 length equals 13 residues. CDR3 bases: TGTGCCAGCAGTTTAAGGACTTACAATGAGCAGTTCTTC. Translating it yields CASSLRTYNEQFF.

The CDR3: CASSLSSGNYEQYF. As DNA, the CDR3 is TGTGCCAGTAGTTTGTCTAGCGGGAACTACGAGCAGTACTTC. V and J are TRBV19 and TRBJ2-7; 9 nucleotides align to TRBD2. Germline CDR1 reads LNHDA; CDR2 reads SQIVND (reference sequence). The CDR3 has 14 residues. Trimming cost V 5 bases and J 3 bases; bases outside gene matches: 5.

Only a few counts were recorded for this clone. The rearrangement joins TRBV9 to TRBJ2-1; 13 nucleotides line up with TRBD2. V gave up 3 bases and J gave up 2 bases; unmatched junction bases: 8. CDR1 is SGDLS, CDR2 YYNGEE, per germline. This CDR3 has 18 amino acids. DNA for the CDR3: TGTGCCAGCAGCGCCGCAGGGACTAGCGGGGTGGCCTACAATGAGCAGTTCTTC. It translates to CASSAAGTSGVAYNEQFF.

DNA of the CDR3: TGTGCCAGCAGTGACTCACCTAGCAATCAGCCCCAGCATTTT. Translating it yields CASSDSPSNQPQHF. V usage is TRBV6-4 and J usage is TRBJ1-5; D is uncertain. This CDR3 is 14 amino acids long. Germline values: CDR1 MRHNA, CDR2 SNTAGT. The V gene lost 0 bases and the J gene lost 0 bases, with 3 bases spanning the gap.

The chain couples TRBV28 to TRBJ1-2; D is unresolved. Deletions cut 3 bases from V and 7 bases from J, with 9 bases between. This CDR3 contains 12 residues. Germline-derived CDR1 and CDR2 are MDHEN and SYDVKM. The CDR3 coding sequence is TGTGCCAGCAGTTTGAGTGCGGCTGGCTACACCTTC. This sequence encodes CASSLSAAGYTF.

The chain links TRBV9 to TRBJ2-2, with 10 bases aligning to TRBD1. CDR1 is SGDLS and CDR2 is YYNGEE in the germline V gene. The CDR3 totals 15 residues. V gave up 7 bases and J gave up 4 bases; unmatched junction bases: 7. The DNA for the CDR3 is TGTGCCAGCCGGCCCAGGACAGGGGGCACCGGGGAGCTGTTTTTT. It translates to CASRPRTGGTGELFF.

V and J are TRBV5-1 and TRBJ2-2; D might be TRBD1 (6 bases). V lost 8 bases and J lost 1, with 15 bases in between. Germline V gives CDR1 SGHRS, CDR2 YFSETQ. There are 15 residues in the CDR3. CDR3 sequence: CASIQGSMNTGELFF. CDR3 nucleotide sequence: TGCGCCAGTATACAGGGATCCATGAACACCGGGGAGCTGTTTTTT.

This chain uses TRBV30 with TRBJ2-5; D remains ambiguous. Trimming removed 3 bases from V and 2 bases from J, with 13 bases in between. The CDR3 totals 14 residues. Germline-derived CDR1 and CDR2 are GTSNPN and SVGIG (reference sequence). CDR3 coding DNA: TGTGCCTGGAGAGACGAGTTCCTACAAGAGACCCAGTACTTC. Its translation is CAWRDEFLQETQYF.

This clone was detected only once. The chain couples TRBV7-9 to TRBJ1-4; D gene uncertain. Germline V gives CDR1 SEHNR, CDR2 FQNEAQ (reference sequence). Trimming stripped 1 base from V and 7 bases from J, with 10 bases between. This CDR3 region has 14 residues. Here the CDR3 DNA reads TGTGCCAGCAGCTTAGGTGGTTTGAGTGAAAAACTGTTTTTT. It yields the protein CASSLGGLSEKLFF.

This clone has only one observation. The V call is TRBV5-6, the J call TRBJ1-1; D is unresolved. The V gene's germline CDR1 is SGHDT and CDR2 YYEEEE. V lost 4 bases to trimming and J lost 3 bases, with 16 bases between them. The CDR3 contains 15 residues. The CDR3 DNA reads TGTGCCAGCAGCGTAGGCGAAGCGGGGTACACTGAAGCTTTCTTT. Residues: CASSVGEAGYTEAFF. The variable domain in full, completed from reference TRBV5-6 and TRBJ1-1, reads DAGVTQSPTHLIKTRGQQVTLRCSPKSGHDTVSWYQQALGQGPQFIFQYYEEEERQRGNFPDRFSGHQFPNYSSELNVNALLLGDSALYLCASSVGEAGYTEAFFGQGTRLTVV.

The chain is built from TRBV5-5 and TRBJ2-3, with 9 bases lining up with TRBD2. Germline lookup yields CDR1 SGHKS and CDR2 YYEKEE (reference sequence). The CDR3 consists of 17 residues. V shed 0 bases, J shed 6 bases, and the junction held 11 bases outside the gene matches. CDR3 region: CASSLGPLAGWGDTQYF. In DNA form, the CDR3 reads TGTGCCAGCAGCTTGGGCCCCCTAGCGGGGTGGGGGGATACGCAGTATTTT.

V is TRBV6-4 and J is TRBJ2-3, with a possible D match to TRBD2 (5 bases). The CDR3 contains 14 residues. The V gene's germline CDR1 is MRHNA and CDR2 SNTAGT. The V end was cut by 3 bases, the J end by 2 bases, with 9 bases between. CDR3 bases: TGTGCCAGCAGTGAAGACTACTTCACAGATACGCAGTATTTT. Its protein product is CASSEDYFTDTQYF.